The TCR beta chain described here comes from a study of T cell changes during pregnancy in multiple sclerosis. Using immunoSEQ multiplex PCR, the repertoire was profiled, and TCRdb retains in-frame clones only, with some absent. The profile shows about 60,000 clones, about 91% of them singletons. Germline values: CDR1 LGHNA, CDR2 YSLEER. The trim removed 0 bases at V and 1 base at J, leaving 7 bases unmatched. The CDR3 has 18 residues. This TCR was sampled from a female donor with multiple sclerosis, enrolled in a pregnancy study. The chain has TRBV4-3 and TRBJ2-1; 9 nucleotides agree with TRBD2. Sequencing was performed on peripheral blood, taken in the first trimester of pregnancy. In nucleotides, the CDR3 is TGCGCCAGCAGCCAAGAAGCGCTAGCGGGATTATCCTACAATGAGCAGTTCTTC. Its translation: CASSQEALAGLSYNEQFF.